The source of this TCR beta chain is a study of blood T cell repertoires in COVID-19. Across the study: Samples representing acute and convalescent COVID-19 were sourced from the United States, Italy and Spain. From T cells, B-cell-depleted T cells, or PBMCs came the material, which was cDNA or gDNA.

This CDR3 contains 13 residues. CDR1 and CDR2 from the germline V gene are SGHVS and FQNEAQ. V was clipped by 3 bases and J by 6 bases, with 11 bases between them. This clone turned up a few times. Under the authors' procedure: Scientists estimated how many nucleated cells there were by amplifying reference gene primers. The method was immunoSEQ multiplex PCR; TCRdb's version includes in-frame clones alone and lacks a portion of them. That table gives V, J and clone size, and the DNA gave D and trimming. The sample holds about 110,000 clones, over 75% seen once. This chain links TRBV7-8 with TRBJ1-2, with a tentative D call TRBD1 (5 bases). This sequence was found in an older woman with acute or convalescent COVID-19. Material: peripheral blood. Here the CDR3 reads CASSFGRADGYTF. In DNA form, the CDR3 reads TGTGCCAGCAGCTTTGGCAGGGCGGATGGCTACACCTTC.